The 24 T cell receptor beta chains below were found in one sample sequenced in a study of a mutant IDH1 vaccine in newly diagnosed glioma. Regarding time point: week 5, during vaccination. Topical imiquimod accompanied each vaccine dose, which consisted of 300 ug of mutant IDH1 20-mer peptide. The repertoire was sequenced with immunoSEQ multiplex PCR; TCRdb's copy has only in-frame clones and lacks some. The data contain 30,000 to 40,000 clones, about 79% of them singletons. No cognate antigen is known for these TCRs. The sequences come from PBMCs, collected from a glioma patient whose treatment included an IDH1 peptide vaccine. These receptors all come from a man younger than 45 with glioma.

The V gene is TRBV9, the J gene TRBJ1-3; D gene ambiguous. Germline CDR1 reads SGDLS; CDR2 reads YYNGEE. The V end was cut by 3 bases, the J end by 0 bases, with 10 bases between. This CDR3 region has 15 residues. CDR3 nucleotide sequence: TGTGCCAGCAGCGGCCCCCGTGGCTCTGGAAACACCATATATTTT. Its protein is CASSGPRGSGNTIYF.

The chain uses TRBV11-3 and TRBJ2-7; 9 nucleotides line up with TRBD2. V lost 5 bases to trimming and J lost 7 bases; unmatched junction nucleotides: 18. The CDR3 length is 17 residues. Germline loops: CDR1 SGHNT, CDR2 YENEEA. The CDR3 spells CASSDNLAGSPYAEQYF. The CDR3 DNA sequence: TGTGCCAGCAGCGATAACCTAGCGGGGAGCCCCTACGCGGAGCAGTACTTC.

This clone was seen just once. This chain links TRBV29-1 with TRBJ1-1; D is ambiguous. Germline V gives CDR1 SQVTM, CDR2 ANQGSEA. Trimming removed 1 base at V and 0 bases at J, with 9 bases between. The CDR3 is 14 residues long. The CDR3 DNA reads TGCAGCGTTGAAGGGCAGGTAATGAACACTGAAGCTTTCTTT. Translating gives CSVEGQVMNTEAFF.

This clone was seen a single time. The chain carries TRBV6-1 and TRBJ1-6; 7 bases line up with TRBD1. Germline assignment: CDR1 MNHNS and CDR2 SASEGT. CDR3 length: 15 amino acids. V dropped 6 bases and J dropped 11; count of bases not matched to a gene: 13. Here the CDR3 reads CASSRTGRGETPLHF. In DNA form, the CDR3 reads TGTGCCAGCAGCAGGACAGGACGGGGTGAGACACCCCTCCACTTT.

CDR3 protein: CASSVDSTDTQYF. In DNA, the CDR3 is TGCGCCAGCAGCGTTGACAGCACAGATACGCAGTATTTT. The V and J genes are TRBV5-1 and TRBJ2-3, with D unclear. The CDR3 has 13 amino acids. Per the germline V gene, CDR1 is SGHRS and CDR2 is YFSETQ. V lost 4 bases, J lost 0 bases, and 6 bases lay in between.

The J gene is TRBJ2-1, the V gene TRBV20-1; 7 bases line up with TRBD1. J was trimmed by 6 bases and V by 6 bases; bases with no gene match: 2. Germline-derived CDR1 and CDR2 are DFQATT and SNEGSKA (reference sequence). The CDR3 spans 11 residues. The CDR3 sequence: CSARQGNEQFF. The DNA of the CDR3 is TGCAGTGCGAGACAGGGCAATGAGCAGTTCTTC.

This chain links TRBV30 with TRBJ1-5; a possible D gene is TRBD1 (5 bases). Germline loops: CDR1 GTSNPN, CDR2 SVGIG (reference sequence). V shed 1 base and J shed 4 bases, with 11 bases lying between them. There are 14 residues in the CDR3. The CDR3 here is CAWSGGRRNQPQHF. In DNA, the CDR3 is TGTGCCTGGAGTGGGGGGAGGAGGAATCAGCCCCAGCATTTT.

The chain combines TRBV28 with TRBJ1-5, with D perhaps TRBD1 (5 bases). Germline V CDR1 and CDR2: MDHEN, SYDVKM. This CDR3 has 13 amino acids. The V end was cut by 6 bases, the J end by 15 bases, with 21 bases between. The CDR3 protein is CASRPGPSRDGHF. The CDR3 bases are TGTGCCAGCAGGCCGGGACCCTCAAGGGATGGGCATTTT.

The chain uses TRBV5-1 and TRBJ2-2; TRBD2 aligns across 9 bases. This CDR3 is 17 amino acids long. The V gene's germline CDR1 is SGHRS and CDR2 YFSETQ. V trimming: 3 bases; J trimming: 6 bases; junction bases outside the gene matches: 12. CDR3 nucleotides: TGCGCCAGCAGCTCGCAAGGTAGCGGGAGATATCCCGGGGAGCTGTTTTTT. Its protein product is CASSSQGSGRYPGELFF.

The rearrangement joins TRBV18 to TRBJ1-1, with TRBD1 matching 8 bases. Trimming at V came to 3 bases and at J to 5 bases, leaving 8 bases not matched to a gene. Germline CDR1 KGHSH, CDR2 LQKENI. The CDR3 sequence is 15 residues long. The CDR3 protein is CASSPRGQGETEAFF. The CDR3 DNA is TGTGCCAGCTCACCCAGAGGACAGGGAGAAACTGAAGCTTTCTTT. Full variable domain (remainder filled in from reference TRBV18 and TRBJ1-1): NAGVMQNPRHLVRRRGQEARLRCSPMKGHSHVYWYRQLPEEGLKFMVYLQKENIIDESGMPKERFSAEFPKEGPSILRIQQVVRGDSAAYFCASSPRGQGETEAFFGQGTRLTVV.

J is TRBJ2-7 and V is TRBV18; 9 positions match TRBD1. Germline V gene data show CDR1 as KGHSH and CDR2 as LQKENI. After removal of 4 bases from V and 1 base from J, the junction contained 5 bases not matched to a gene. The CDR3 has 15 residues. The CDR3 bases are TGTGCCAGCTCACGCGGGACAGGGAGATCCTACGAGCAGTACTTC. Its translation is CASSRGTGRSYEQYF.

This clone was counted once. The chain links TRBV5-6 to TRBJ1-5; 7 bases are shared with TRBD1. The CDR3 extends over 16 amino acids. From germline, CDR1 is SGHDT and CDR2 YYEEEE. Germline trimming cut 3 bases from V and 0 bases from J; bases unmatched to any gene: 6. The CDR3 DNA reads TGTGCCAGCAGCTCTACAGGGGCGTATAGCAATCAGCCCCAGCATTTT. Its protein is CASSSTGAYSNQPQHF. The full variable domain, completed using reference TRBV5-6 and TRBJ1-5, is DAGVTQSPTHLIKTRGQQVTLRCSPKSGHDTVSWYQQALGQGPQFIFQYYEEEERQRGNFPDRFSGHQFPNYSSELNVNALLLGDSALYLCASSSTGAYSNQPQHFGDGTRLSIL.

The chain recombines TRBV7-9 with TRBJ2-5; D could derive from TRBD1 or TRBD2 (5 bases each). The CDR3 has 17 residues. Trimming removed 5 bases at V and 4 bases at J, with 23 bases between. Per germline, CDR1 SEHNR and CDR2 FQNEAQ (reference sequence). The DNA of the CDR3 is TGTGCCAGCAGCCGAACGTATGAGGGACCCCCGGGAGAGACCCAGTACTTC. It encodes CASSRTYEGPPGETQYF.

In this sample, this clone turned up once. This sequence joins TRBV5-5 and TRBJ2-1; no definite D call. The CDR3 spans 15 residues. With 0 bases removed from V and 10 bases from J, the gap between germline ends came to 17 bases. The germline gives CDR1 SGHKS, CDR2 YYEKEE (reference sequence). CDR3 region: CASSLGARTATEQFF. Here the CDR3 DNA reads TGTGCCAGCAGCTTGGGGGCAAGAACCGCAACAGAGCAGTTCTTC.

The V and J genes are TRBV6-6 and TRBJ2-3; the match to TRBD1 covers 8 bases. The CDR3 sequence is 15 residues long. Germline assignment: CDR1 MNHNY and CDR2 SVGAGI (reference sequence). The junction had 9 bases not matched to a gene; V was cut back by 6 bases and J by 4 bases. CDR3 residues: CASRAGQGLPDTQYF. CDR3 DNA sequence: TGTGCCAGCAGGGCCGGACAGGGATTGCCAGATACGCAGTATTTT.

The sample holds one count of this clone. The chain employs TRBV5-6 and TRBJ2-7, with 10 bases aligning to TRBD1. The CDR3 sequence is 14 residues long. V lost 2 bases, J lost 2 bases, and 1 base stayed unmatched. From germline, CDR1 is SGHDT and CDR2 YYEEEE. The CDR3 loop is CASSFGTGAYEQYF. Here the CDR3 DNA reads TGTGCCAGCAGCTTCGGGACAGGGGCCTACGAGCAGTACTTC.

The chain combines TRBV4-2 with TRBJ1-2; 7 bases align to TRBD1. This CDR3 region has 15 residues. The germline V gene has CDR1 LGHNA and CDR2 YNFKEQ. Trimming cost V 0 bases and J 2 bases; bases outside gene matches: 3. The CDR3 coding sequence is TGTGCCAGCAGCCAAGACGTGGGACAGAACTATGGCTACACCTTC. Its translation is CASSQDVGQNYGYTF.

V gene TRBV5-4 combines with J gene TRBJ1-2; 8 bases fit TRBD1. J was trimmed by 2 bases and V by 4 bases; bases with no gene match: 10. This CDR3 region has 16 residues. Per the germline V gene, CDR1 is SGHNT and CDR2 is YYREEE (reference sequence). The CDR3 loop reads CASSVSRQGSNYGYTF. As DNA, the CDR3 is TGTGCCAGCAGCGTCTCGCGACAGGGGTCAAACTATGGCTACACCTTC.

J is TRBJ1-1 and V is TRBV6-6; a weak D match, TRBD1 (5 bases). V shed 8 bases and J shed 0 bases, with 7 bases lying between them. The CDR3 totals 12 residues. Germline loops: CDR1 MNHNY, CDR2 SVGAGI (reference sequence). Here the CDR3 DNA reads TGTGCCAGCGGCAGGGTGAACACTGAAGCTTTCTTT. Translation: CASGRVNTEAFF.

V gene TRBV9 combines with J gene TRBJ2-5; TRBD1 agrees at 7 bases. The trim removed 2 bases at V and 0 bases at J, leaving 10 bases unmatched. The CDR3 has 17 residues. CDR1 and CDR2 from the germline V gene are SGDLS and YYNGEE. The CDR3 here is CASSVPRTGTDQETQYF. CDR3 sequence (DNA): TGTGCCAGCAGCGTGCCACGCACCGGGACAGACCAAGAGACCCAGTACTTC.

The gene calls are TRBV6-5 and TRBJ1-6, with no clear D. This CDR3 contains 15 residues. Trimming cost V 5 bases and J 8 bases, with 16 bases left between them. In germline, CDR1 is MNHEY, CDR2 SVGAGI. CDR3 protein: CASSPLGLADSPLHF. Here the CDR3 DNA reads TGTGCCAGCAGTCCACTCGGGCTCGCGGATTCACCCCTCCACTTT.

The rearrangement links TRBV10-3 to TRBJ1-4; D ambiguous. Germline CDR1 ENHRY, CDR2 SYGVKD. This CDR3 has 11 amino acids. Trimming took 4 bases from V and 8 from J, leaving 5 bases between them. The CDR3 coding sequence is TGTGCCATCAGTGCCTCAGAAAAACTGTTTTTT. Protein: CAISASEKLFF.

J is TRBJ2-2 and V is TRBV5-1; 8 bases align to TRBD2. The V gene's germline CDR1 is SGHRS and CDR2 YFSETQ. This CDR3 contains 17 residues. The V segment lost 2 bases and the J segment 0 bases; nucleotides outside the gene matches: 6. The CDR3 here is CASSFSGSSSNTGELFF. For the CDR3, the DNA is TGCGCCAGCAGCTTCAGCGGGAGCAGTTCGAACACCGGGGAGCTGTTTTTT.

The chain carries TRBV28 and TRBJ1-1; the D is unclear. The CDR3 consists of 12 residues. Trimming left V 7 bases short and J 0 bases short, with 6 bases between. Germline CDR1 is MDHEN and CDR2 is SYDVKM. DNA of the CDR3: TGTGCCAGCACTCAGATGAACACTGAAGCTTTCTTT. Encoded protein: CASTQMNTEAFF.